This T cell receptor beta chain derives from a study of T cell responses to AZD1222 COVID-19 vaccine. Study in general: Recipients boosted at about 4 weeks or about 12 weeks are pooled. General study points: The peak T cell response came first, and repertoires were sampled only after it. Donors were mostly white British, more females; clonal diversity possibly underestimated.

Of note for this clone: As yet, its antigen is unknown.

Assay: immunoSEQ multiplex PCR; the TCRdb copy retains only in-frame clones and omits some. This sample carries around 180,000 clones, 80% to 90% of them seen once, and the ten largest clones take approximately 6.9%. Trimming stripped 3 bases from V and 13 bases from J, with 16 bases between. From germline, CDR1 is SGHRS and CDR2 YFSETQ. The CDR3 spans 12 residues. The sequence came from an adult in good health. The gene calls are TRBV5-1 and TRBJ2-5, with a tentative D call TRBD1 (5 bases). Source: peripheral blood, taken on day 0 of AZD1222 vaccination. CDR3 sequence reads: CASSSDSRGSYF. For the CDR3, the DNA is TGCGCCAGCAGCTCAGATTCTAGGGGCTCGTACTTC.